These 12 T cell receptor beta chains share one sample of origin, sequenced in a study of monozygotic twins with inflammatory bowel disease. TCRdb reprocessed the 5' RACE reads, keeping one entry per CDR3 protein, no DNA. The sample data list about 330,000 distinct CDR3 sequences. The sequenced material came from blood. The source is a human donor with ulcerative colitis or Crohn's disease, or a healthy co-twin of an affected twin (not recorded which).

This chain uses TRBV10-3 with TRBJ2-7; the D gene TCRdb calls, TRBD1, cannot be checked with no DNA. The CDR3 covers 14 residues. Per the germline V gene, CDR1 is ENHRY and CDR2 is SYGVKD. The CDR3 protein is CATRPPGQGSEQYF.

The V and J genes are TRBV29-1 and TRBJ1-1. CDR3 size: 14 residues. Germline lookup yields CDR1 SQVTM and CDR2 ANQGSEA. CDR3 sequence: CSVAGIALEVEAFF.

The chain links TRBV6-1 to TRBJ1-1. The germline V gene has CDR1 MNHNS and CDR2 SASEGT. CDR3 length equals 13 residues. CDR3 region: CASSVVENTEAFF.

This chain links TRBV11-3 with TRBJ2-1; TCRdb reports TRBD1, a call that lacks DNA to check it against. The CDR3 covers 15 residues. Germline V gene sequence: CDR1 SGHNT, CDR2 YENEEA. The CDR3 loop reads CASSLQGYRYNEQFF.

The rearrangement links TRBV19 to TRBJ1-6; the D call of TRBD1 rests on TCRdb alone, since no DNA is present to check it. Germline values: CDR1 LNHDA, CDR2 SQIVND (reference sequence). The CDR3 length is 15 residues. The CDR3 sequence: CASSIGGGGESPLHF. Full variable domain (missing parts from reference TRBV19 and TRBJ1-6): DGGITQSPKYLFRKEGQNVTLSCEQNLNHDAMYWYRQDPGQGLRLIYYSQIVNDFQKGDIAEGYSVSREKKESFPLTVTSAQKNPTAFYLCASSIGGGGESPLHFGNGTRLTVT.

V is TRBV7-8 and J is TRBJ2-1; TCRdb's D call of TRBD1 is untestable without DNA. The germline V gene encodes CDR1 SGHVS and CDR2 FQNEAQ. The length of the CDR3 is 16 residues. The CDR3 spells CASSHILGVADNEQFF.

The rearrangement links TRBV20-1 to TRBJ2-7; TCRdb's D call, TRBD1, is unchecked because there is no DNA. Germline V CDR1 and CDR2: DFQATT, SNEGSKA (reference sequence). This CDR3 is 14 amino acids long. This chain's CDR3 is CSAPIPGQALEQYF.

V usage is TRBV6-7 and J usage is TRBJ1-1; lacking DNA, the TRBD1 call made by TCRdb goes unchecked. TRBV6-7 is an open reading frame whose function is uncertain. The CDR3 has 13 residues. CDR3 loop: CASSPWRDRNAFF.

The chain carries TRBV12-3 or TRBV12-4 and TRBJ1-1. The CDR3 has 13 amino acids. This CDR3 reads CASSLVWEGIAFF.

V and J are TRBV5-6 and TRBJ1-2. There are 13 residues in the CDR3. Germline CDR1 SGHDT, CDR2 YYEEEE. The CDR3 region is CASSLWGNYGYTF.

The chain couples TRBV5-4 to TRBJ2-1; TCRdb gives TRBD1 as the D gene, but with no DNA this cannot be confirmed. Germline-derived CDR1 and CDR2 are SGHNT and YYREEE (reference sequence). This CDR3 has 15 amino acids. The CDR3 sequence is CASSFMGGAGNEQFF.

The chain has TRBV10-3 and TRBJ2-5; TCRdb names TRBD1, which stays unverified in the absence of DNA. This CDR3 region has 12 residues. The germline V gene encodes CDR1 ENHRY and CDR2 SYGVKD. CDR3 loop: CAIKGTGETQYF.